This T cell receptor (beta chain) is drawn from a study of cytomegalovirus exposure and HLA in healthy donors. About the study: From about 179 million T cells, an earlier analysis saw 117 million unique TCR beta sequences. Findings and caveats of the study: Analyzed later, most CMV-associated TCR beta chains appeared HLA-restricted. Most TCR beta V segments were productive about 90% or about 30% of the time in an earlier analysis.

PCR involved 60 Vbeta and 13 Jbeta primers. Using immunoSEQ multiplex PCR, the repertoire was profiled, and TCRdb retains in-frame clones only, with some absent. The table includes fewer than 250,000 clones, around 73% detected once. In the case of this clone: Its matching antigen is unknown.

Looked up from germline, CDR1 is SGHTA and CDR2 is FQGTGA. The ends lost 1 base at V and 5 bases at J; junction bases unmatched: 7. The CDR3 covers 15 residues. The source of this sequence is a male donor in good health and CMV-seronegative. V usage is TRBV7-3 and J usage is TRBJ1-2; 7 positions match TRBD1. Specimen: PBMCs. CDR3 in amino acids: CASSLIRGQRYGYTF. The CDR3, as DNA: TGTGCCAGCAGCTTAATAAGGGGGCAACGGTATGGCTACACCTTC.